The 6 T cell receptor beta chains below come from one sample, sequenced in a study of blood T cell repertoires in COVID-19. The protocol was immunoSEQ multiplex PCR, while the TCRdb copy is restricted to in-frame clones and leaves out a portion. Altogether some 150,000 clones are present, roughly 82% being singletons, with the ten largest covering roughly 9%. Material for sequencing was peripheral blood. The receptor source for this set is a woman in her sixties or seventies with acute or convalescent COVID-19.

The J gene is TRBJ2-7, the V gene TRBV11-2; no clear D gene. The CDR3 runs 14 residues. Deletions cut 5 bases from V and 2 bases from J, with 13 bases between. Germline V CDR1 and CDR2: SGHAT, FQNNGV. The CDR3 DNA is TGTGCCAGCAGCAAAACTACATTTCCCTACGAGCAGTACTTC. This sequence encodes CASSKTTFPYEQYF. Complete variable domain (other parts from reference TRBV11-2 and TRBJ2-7): EAGVAQSPRYKIIEKRQSVAFWCNPISGHATLYWYQQILGQGPKLLIQFQNNGVVDDSQLPKDRFSAERLKGVDSTLKIQPAKLEDSAVYLCASSKTTFPYEQYFGPGTRLTVT.

The chain couples TRBV21-1 to TRBJ1-2. TRBV21-1 is flagged as a pseudogene. This CDR3 comprises 15 residues. CDR3 bases: TGTGCCAGCAGCAAAACATCGGGAACAGCCGATTCCTACACCTTC. Translating it yields CASSKTSGTADSYTF.

This chain uses TRBV7-2 with TRBJ2-3, with TRBD2 matching 8 bases. The germline V gene encodes CDR1 SGHTA and CDR2 FQGNSA. CDR3 length: 16 amino acids. The V segment lost 5 bases and the J segment 0 bases; nucleotides outside the gene matches: 7. The CDR3 nucleotides are TGTGCCAGCAGCCCCCAGGGACTAGGGAGCACAGATACGCAGTATTTT. Encoded protein: CASSPQGLGSTDTQYF.

This chain joins TRBV23-1 and TRBJ1-6; 10 bases line up with TRBD1. TRBV23-1 carries the ORF label, with uncertain function. CDR3 length equals 18 residues. The V gene end was trimmed by 0 bases and the J gene end by 3 bases; junction bases not matched to a gene: 5. The CDR3: CASSQSWDRGDYNSPLHF. The CDR3 DNA follows: TGCGCCAGCAGTCAATCGTGGGACAGGGGAGACTATAATTCACCCCTCCACTTT.

The genes are TRBV7-6 and TRBJ1-2, with D possibly matching TRBD1 (5 bases). V was pared by 4 bases and J by 3 bases, with 12 bases between. The CDR3 has 14 residues. Germline loops: CDR1 SGHVS, CDR2 FNYEAQ. The CDR3 bases are TGTGCCAGCAGCTCCCCCGACAGCTACTATGGCTACACCTTC. This sequence encodes CASSSPDSYYGYTF.

The chain carries TRBV15 and TRBJ2-7; TRBD2 matches 12 bases. CDR3 length equals 16 residues. V trimming: 0 bases; J trimming: 5 bases; junction bases outside the gene matches: 5. Germline V gene sequence: CDR1 LNHNV, CDR2 YYDKDF (reference sequence). CDR3 residues: CATSRDLAGGIDEQYF. The DNA of the CDR3 is TGTGCCACCAGCAGAGATCTAGCGGGAGGGATCGACGAGCAGTACTTC.